This is a list of T cell receptor beta chains from one sample in a study of preoperative IRX-2 immunotherapy in early breast cancer. Clones were read by immunoSEQ multiplex PCR, and TCRdb kept only the in-frame ones, dropping some. The sample lists 35,000 to 40,000 clones; roughly four fifths were seen once. The sequenced sample was lymph node tissue, obtained after IRX-2 immunotherapy. Receptor source: a human donor with breast cancer. The CDR3 runs from the conserved cysteine through the conserved F or W. Fields, in order: D gene, V gene, clone size, CDR3 length, J gene, CDR3 DNA, CDR3 protein. D genes are given only for firm matches. Expanded clones are given a class, and other clones once, few, many or no size at all.

-	TRBV4-2	-	13	TRBJ2-1	TGTGCCAGCAGCTTAGTCCGGGCCAATGAGCAGTTCTTC	CASSLVRANEQFF
TRBD1	TRBV23-1	-	17	TRBJ2-2	TGCGCCAGCAGCCAAGCTCCCCCACAGGGGGCTCGTGGGGAGCTGTTTTTT	CASSQAPPQGARGELFF
-	TRBV28	-	16	TRBJ1-5	TGTGCCAGCAGGCCCCTACAGCCATATAGCAATCAGCCCCAGCATTTT	CASRPLQPYSNQPQHF
TRBD1	TRBV6-4	-	19	TRBJ2-4	TGTGCCAGCAGTGACGAGGGGGCAGCGGTGTCGGGGGCCAAAAACATTCAGTACTTC	CASSDEGAAVSGAKNIQYF
-	TRBV6-7	-	18	TRBJ1-4	TGTGCCAGCAGTTACTGGAGGGGAGGGAGATCGACTAATGAAAAACTGTTTTTT	CASSYWRGGRSTNEKLFF
-	TRBV12-5	-	14	TRBJ2-7	TGTGCCAGCCGCCCCGGAACAGGGATTTACGAGCAGTACTTC	CASRPGTGIYEQYF
TRBD1	TRBV28	-	13	TRBJ1-2	TGTGCCAGCAGGACAGGGTCAAAGGGCGGCTACACCTTC	CASRTGSKGGYTF
TRBD2	TRBV11-3	-	15	TRBJ2-5	TGTGCCAGCACCCCTAGCGGGAGAGAGGGAGAGACCCAGTACTTC	CASTPSGREGETQYF
TRBD1	TRBV5-1	-	15	TRBJ2-3	TGCGCCAGCAGCTTTTCGGGACAGGGTCCAGATACGCAGTATTTT	CASSFSGQGPDTQYF
-	TRBV5-1	-	15	TRBJ2-3	TGCGCCAGCAGCCTCGAAGGGGGGTCAACAGATACGCAGTATTTT	CASSLEGGSTDTQYF
-	TRBV6-8	-	16	TRBJ2-6	TGTGCCAGCAGCCCCGAAAGAAGCTCTGGGGCCAACGTCCTGACTTTC	CASSPERSSGANVLTF
-	TRBV7-1	-	13	TRBJ1-5	TGTGCCAGCAGCTTAGCCCTGGGTCAGCCCCAGCATTTT	CASSLALGQPQHF
-	TRBV6-8	-	14	TRBJ2-7	TGTGCCAGCAGGTCCGTAGGGGGGGCCTACGAGCAGTACTTC	CASRSVGGAYEQYF
TRBD2	TRBV18	-	17	TRBJ2-3	TGTGCCAGCTCACCACCGACGGGACTAGCTGCTACAGATACGCAGTATTTT	CASSPPTGLAATDTQYF
-	TRBV19	-	16	TRBJ1-5	TGTGCCAGCCAGCCGGAGACCGGACGAGAGAATCAGCCCCAGCATTTT	CASQPETGRENQPQHF
-	TRBV22-1	-	15	TRBJ1-1	TGTGCCAGCAGCATCTCCAGGGTCATGAACACTGAAGCTTTCTTT	CASSISRVMNTEAFF
-	TRBV7-1	-	13	TRBJ1-2	TGTGCCAGCAGCTTAGGATATAACTATGGCTACACCTTC	CASSLGYNYGYTF
-	TRBV18	once	15	TRBJ1-2	TGTGCCAGCTCCAATCGGGGGGGAGATAACTATGGCTACACCTTC	CASSNRGGDNYGYTF
TRBD1	TRBV15	-	15	TRBJ1-2	TGTGCCACCAGCAGTGGGACCGGGACAGTATGGGGCTACACCTTC	CATSSGTGTVWGYTF
-	TRBV23-1	-	15	TRBJ1-5	TGCGCCAGCAGCCTAAATCAAGGGGTAGGCCAGCCCCAGCATTTT	CASSLNQGVGQPQHF
TRBD1	TRBV11-3	-	14	TRBJ1-5	TGTGCCAGCAGCTCCGGGACAGGCAATCAGCCCCAGCATTTT	CASSSGTGNQPQHF
-	TRBV1	-	16	TRBJ1-2	TGCGCCAGCAGCTCATCGGGGACAGGGGGCTTCTATGGCTACACCTTC	CASSSSGTGGFYGYTF
TRBD1	TRBV11-3	-	15	TRBJ1-2	TGTGCCAGCAGCTTGGGGACAGAAGGGTCTACTGGCTACACCTTC	CASSLGTEGSTGYTF
-	TRBV5-1	-	14	TRBJ1-1	TGCGCCAGCAGCTTCACAAGGGGCCTCTCTGAAGCTTTCTTT	CASSFTRGLSEAFF
-	TRBV19	-	15	TRBJ1-2	TGTGCCAGTAGTGCGTCCGGGACAAGGGGGGACGGCTACACCTTC	CASSASGTRGDGYTF
TRBD2	TRBV10-1	-	16	TRBJ2-1	TGCGCCAGCAGTGGAGCGGGGGGGCTCGGGTCGGGTGAGCAGTTCTTC	CASSGAGGLGSGEQFF
TRBD1	TRBV5-1	-	14	TRBJ1-1	TGCGCCAGCAGCTTGCAGGGGGAGATCACTGAAGCTTTCTTT	CASSLQGEITEAFF
TRBD2	TRBV6-8	-	19	TRBJ2-4	TGTGCCAGCAGCTCCACTAGCGGGGGGGCGTTATTAGCCAAAAACATTCAGTATTTC	CASSSTSGGALLAKNIQYF
-	TRBV1	-	16	TRBJ1-5	TGCGCCAGCAGCCAAGATCAGGGCCCGCTTGATCAGCCCCAGCATTTT	CASSQDQGPLDQPQHF
-	TRBV6-8	-	13	TRBJ1-6	TGTGCCAGCAGTTCTATCCTCGGATCACCCCTCCACTTT	CASSSILGSPLHF
-	TRBV19	-	16	TRBJ2-2	TGTGCCAGTAGTACGGGACTTGGGGTCGGCACCGGGGAGCTGTTTTTT	CASSTGLGVGTGELFF
-	TRBV15	-	16	TRBJ2-6	TGTGCCACCAGCCAACTAGAAGGAACTGGGGCCAACGTCCTGACTTTC	CATSQLEGTGANVLTF
TRBD1	TRBV7-6	once	15	TRBJ2-3	TGTGCCAGCAGCTTAGTCGGCAGGGGGATAGATACGCAGTATTTT	CASSLVGRGIDTQYF
-	TRBV7-1	-	13	TRBJ1-1	TGTGCCAGCAGCTTCAGTGGGAACACTGAAGCTTTCTTT	CASSFSGNTEAFF
-	TRBV5-1	-	15	TRBJ1-5	TGCGCCAGCAGCTTGGGGACAGCTAGCAATCAGCCCCAGCATTTT	CASSLGTASNQPQHF
TRBD2	TRBV30	-	14	TRBJ2-7	TGTGCCGCCAAACTAGCGGGGGTGATCTACGAGCAGTACTTC	CAAKLAGVIYEQYF